The next 31 T cell receptor beta chains were all read from a single sample in a study of blood T cells in healthy people across ages. A J-beta primer mix and a sample-barcoded 5' primer were used in a second PCR of roughly 6 to 11 cycles. TCRdb reprocessed the 5' RACE reads with MiXCR, giving one entry per CDR3 protein. Among about 1,500,000 distinct CDR3 sequences, 42% were seen once, and the ten largest hold roughly 7.9%. What was sequenced was blood. The receptors come from a woman aged 18-29 years in good health.

The V and J genes are TRBV27 and TRBJ1-1, with a weak D call TRBD1 (5 bases). This CDR3 region has 14 residues. Germline assignment: CDR1 MNHEY and CDR2 SMNVEV (reference sequence). Trimming shortened V by 7 bases and J by 2 bases, and 14 bases separated the two germline ends. The CDR3 reads CASTGGYGNTEAFF. CDR3 sequence (DNA): TGTGCCAGCACTGGGGGATACGGTAACACTGAAGCTTTCTTT.

The rearrangement uses TRBV3-1 and TRBJ2-4, with TRBD1 matching over 10 bases. The J call may be incorrect, as the DNA end agrees better with TRBJ2-7. The CDR3 is 16 residues long. Germline V gives CDR1 LGHDT, CDR2 YNNKEL (reference sequence). Here the CDR3 DNA reads TGTGCCAGCAGCCCCGGTCACGGACAGGGGGTCCACGAGCAGTACTTC. Translated, it gives CASSPGHGQGVHEQYF.

In this sample, this clonotype turned up once. CDR3 nucleotides: TGCAGCGCGCGACCCGACAGGAGCTCCTACGAGCAGTTCTTC. It yields the protein CSARPDRSSYEQFF. This sequence joins TRBV29-1 and TRBJ2-7, with D possibly matching TRBD1 (6 bases). The end of the DNA fits TRBJ2-1 better, so the J call may be wrong. Germline V gene lookup returns CDR1 SQVTM and CDR2 ANQGSEA. This CDR3 is built from 14 residues.

In this sample, this clonotype turned up a few times. The chain couples TRBV9 to TRBJ2-5; D gene unclear. Germline CDR1 SGDLS, CDR2 YYNGEE. V was trimmed by 1 base and J by 5 bases, leaving 9 bases between them. The CDR3 length is 13 residues. The CDR3 spells CASSVWASETQYF. The DNA of the CDR3 is TGTGCCAGCAGCGTATGGGCATCGGAGACCCAGTACTTC.

The V gene is TRBV10-3, the J gene TRBJ2-7; TRBD2 is a possible D gene (5 bases). The CDR3 consists of 14 residues. The germline V gene has CDR1 ENHRY and CDR2 SYGVKD. V shed 4 bases and J shed 1 base, with 11 bases lying between them. CDR3: CAISGDLASYEQYF. The CDR3 bases are TGTGCCATCAGTGGGGATCTAGCATCCTACGAGCAGTACTTC.

The chain carries TRBV7-9 and TRBJ2-3; possible D gene TRBD1, 6 bases. The CDR3 runs to 16 residues. From germline, CDR1 is SEHNR and CDR2 FQNEAQ (reference sequence). Trimming left V 5 bases short and J 6 bases short, with 21 bases between. The CDR3 nucleotides read TGTGCCAGCAGCCCCCAGGGCAGGGGAGATTTTGATACGCAGTATTTT. Its translation is CASSPQGRGDFDTQYF.

This clonotype was counted many times. This chain links TRBV4-2 with TRBJ2-5; TRBD2 aligns across 8 bases. In germline, CDR1 is LGHNA, CDR2 YNFKEQ. Trimming took 0 bases from V and 5 from J; bases not matched to a gene: 5. This CDR3 has 15 residues. The CDR3 coding sequence is TGTGCCAGCAGCCAAGAAACGGGAGGGGATGAGACCCAGTACTTC. Amino acid sequence: CASSQETGGDETQYF.

The chain uses TRBV12-3 or TRBV12-4 and TRBJ1-3, with 7 bases fitting TRBD1. CDR3 length equals 15 residues. V was clipped by 6 bases and J by 3 bases; unmatched bases: 8. DNA for the CDR3: TGTGCCAGCAGGCCACAGGGGATCGGTGGAAACACCATATATTTT. This translates into CASRPQGIGGNTIYF.

This rearrangement joins TRBV4-1 to TRBJ1-2; the D is unclear. The germline V gene encodes CDR1 MGHRA and CDR2 YSYEKL. The CDR3 loop spans 16 amino acids. Deletions cut 3 bases from V and 1 base from J, with 15 bases between. CDR3 in amino acids: CASSHPKSGGNYGYTF. CDR3 nucleotides: TGCGCCAGCAGCCATCCTAAAAGTGGCGGTAACTATGGCTACACCTTC.

This clonotype was detected many times. The V call is TRBV20-1, the J call TRBJ1-4, with D tentatively TRBD1 (6 bases). The V gene's germline CDR1 is DFQATT and CDR2 SNEGSKA (reference sequence). Between the trimmed V and J ends, which lost 1 base and 7 bases, there was a span of 10 bases. The CDR3 sequence is 13 residues long. The DNA for the CDR3 is TGCAGTGCTAGAGGAGAGGGGGGTGAAAAACTGTTTTTT. Encoded protein: CSARGEGGEKLFF.

In its sample, this clonotype was seen a few times. V usage is TRBV24-1 and J usage is TRBJ1-1; D remains unclear. Germline V lookup: CDR1 KGHDR, CDR2 SFDVKD. This CDR3 contains 13 residues. Trimming took 7 bases from V and 0 from J, leaving 8 bases between them. CDR3: CATSQNLNTEAFF. CDR3 sequence (DNA): TGTGCCACCAGCCAGAACTTGAACACTGAAGCTTTCTTT.

The V call is TRBV7-3, the J call TRBJ2-3; tentative D call: TRBD2 (6 bases). Germline assignment: CDR1 SGHTA and CDR2 FQGTGA. V was shortened by 5 bases and J by 2 bases, with 11 bases between the two germline ends. The CDR3 runs 14 residues. CDR3 DNA sequence: TGTGCCAGCAGCCTAATGGGACTCACAGATACGCAGTATTTT. Translated: CASSLMGLTDTQYF.

The chain is built from TRBV10-3 and TRBJ2-1; 12 positions match TRBD1. The CDR3 sequence is 17 residues long. Germline V CDR1 and CDR2: ENHRY, SYGVKD. V dropped 5 bases and J dropped 7; count of bases not matched to a gene: 12. The CDR3 loop is CAISPPPGTGGMNEQFF. CDR3 sequence (DNA): TGTGCCATCAGTCCCCCGCCCGGGACAGGGGGCATGAATGAGCAGTTCTTC.

The CDR3 spells CLLGGTQYF. DNA for the CDR3: TGCCTGCTTGGAGGTACGCAGTATTTT. The chain couples TRBV21-1 to TRBJ2-3. TRBV21-1 constitutes a pseudogene. The CDR3 sequence is 9 residues long.

The genes are TRBV7-2 and TRBJ1-2, with D maybe TRBD1 (6 bases). V dropped 8 bases and J dropped 5 bases, with 12 bases sitting between them. The CDR3 totals 12 residues. From germline, CDR1 is SGHTA and CDR2 FQGNSA. CDR3: CASEGGEYGYTF. The CDR3 nucleotides read TGTGCCAGCGAAGGGGGAGAGTATGGCTACACCTTC.

The CDR3 sequence is CASSTGLARNTDTQYF. CDR3 in DNA: TGTGCCAGCAGCACTGGGCTAGCGCGTAACACAGATACGCAGTATTTT. This chain joins TRBV21-1 and TRBJ2-3; the table's D call, TRBD2, has no DNA check behind it. TRBV21-1 is a recognized pseudogene. This CDR3 is 16 amino acids long.

This clonotype was detected only a few times. This rearrangement joins TRBV11-2 to TRBJ2-5; D is possibly TRBD1 or TRBD2 (6 bases each). The CDR3 extends over 14 amino acids. Germline CDR1 reads SGHAT; CDR2 reads FQNNGV. V shed 4 bases and J shed 1 base, with 10 bases lying between them. CDR3 loop: CASSSWGAQETQYF. As DNA, the CDR3 is TGTGCCAGCAGCTCCTGGGGGGCCCAAGAGACCCAGTACTTC.

As for this clonotype: A much larger clonotype is one base distant, so this may be a read error. CDR3 in amino acids: CSASLGTIYEQYF. The CDR3 DNA follows: TGCAGTGCTAGTCTCGGGACGATCTACGAGCAGTACTTC. V gene TRBV20-1 combines with J gene TRBJ2-7; D may match TRBD1 or TRBD2 (5 bases each). The V gene's germline CDR1 is DFQATT and CDR2 SNEGSKA (reference sequence). The CDR3 is 13 amino acids. Trimming took 3 bases from V and 3 from J, leaving 12 bases between them.

This clonotype appeared a few times. The genes are TRBV7-2 and TRBJ2-5, with 7 bases aligning to TRBD1. CDR3 length: 15 residues. Germline-derived CDR1 and CDR2 are SGHTA and FQGNSA. Germline trimming cut 1 base from V and 0 bases from J; bases unmatched to any gene: 2. CDR3 coding DNA: TGTGCCAGCAGCTTAGACAGGGGATACCAAGAGACCCAGTACTTC. Protein: CASSLDRGYQETQYF.

The chain couples TRBV20-1 to TRBJ1-2; no reliable D call. This CDR3 is built from 10 residues. V gave up 3 bases and J gave up 6 bases, with 5 bases separating them. CDR1 DFQATT and CDR2 SNEGSKA come from the germline V gene (reference sequence). The CDR3 sequence: CSASLDGYTF. The DNA of the CDR3 is TGCAGTGCTAGCTTAGATGGCTACACCTTC.

This clonotype appeared a few times. The chain carries TRBV6-1 and TRBJ2-7; D ambiguous. V was shortened by 6 bases and J by 0 bases, with 12 bases between the two germline ends. The length of the CDR3 is 14 residues. The germline CDR1 and CDR2 sequences are MNHNS and SASEGT. The DNA of the CDR3 is TGTGCCAGCAGGATGCCTGGGGACTCCTACGAGCAGTACTTC. Protein sequence: CASRMPGDSYEQYF.

The rearrangement uses TRBV12-3 or TRBV12-4 and TRBJ1-6; 11 bases agree with TRBD1. J lost 5 bases, V lost 5 bases, and 2 bases had no gene match. CDR3 length equals 15 residues. The CDR3 spells CASSGTGGNNSPLHF. CDR3 coding DNA: TGTGCCAGCAGTGGGACAGGGGGTAATAATTCACCCCTCCACTTT.

The rearrangement uses TRBV5-6 and TRBJ1-2; 9 positions agree with TRBD1. Losses at the gene ends were 4 bases for V and 3 bases for J; bases not matched to a gene: 16. Germline CDR1 reads SGHDT; CDR2 reads YYEEEE. The CDR3 has 18 residues. In DNA, the CDR3 is TGTGCCAGCAGCCTGGCCCCCTCGAAACAGGGGGCTTACTATGGCTACACCTTC. Its protein is CASSLAPSKQGAYYGYTF.

CDR3 sequence: CASSKGLGVDRPYEQYF. The DNA of the CDR3 is TGTGCCAGCAGTAAGGGGCTCGGGGTAGACAGACCCTACGAGCAGTACTTC. This rearrangement joins TRBV6-1 to TRBJ2-7; either TRBD1 or TRBD2 may supply D (5 bases each). The CDR3 has 17 residues. Trimming removed 5 bases at V and 2 bases at J, with 22 bases between. The germline V gene encodes CDR1 MNHNS and CDR2 SASEGT.

A few counts support this clonotype. The rearrangement uses TRBV4-1 and TRBJ1-2; possibly TRBD1 for D (5 bases). This CDR3 has 15 amino acids. V gave up 1 base and J gave up 2 bases, with 11 bases separating them. Germline loops: CDR1 MGHRA, CDR2 YSYEKL. The CDR3 is CASSQVGGVNYGYTF. DNA for the CDR3: TGCGCCAGCAGCCAAGTTGGAGGGGTAAACTATGGCTACACCTTC.

The chain employs TRBV5-1 and TRBJ2-1; 7 bases align to TRBD2. The CDR3 is made up of 14 amino acids. The germline CDR1 and CDR2 sequences are SGHRS and YFSETQ. With V trimmed by 4 bases and J by 8 bases, 9 bases remained unmatched. The CDR3 sequence: CASSGWTSSDEQFF. CDR3 nucleotide sequence: TGCGCCAGCAGCGGCTGGACTAGTTCGGATGAGCAGTTCTTC.

The rearrangement links TRBV7-9 to TRBJ1-5; D gene uncertain. Trimming stripped 2 bases from V and 5 bases from J, with 10 bases between. The CDR3 extends over 14 amino acids. Germline lookup yields CDR1 SEHNR and CDR2 FQNEAQ (reference sequence). Here the CDR3 DNA reads TGTGCCAGCAGCTTATTGAACACCGATCAGCCCCAGCATTTT. This gives the protein CASSLLNTDQPQHF.

This chain joins TRBV20-1 and TRBJ2-2, with 7 positions matching TRBD1. Germline CDR1 reads DFQATT; CDR2 reads SNEGSKA (reference sequence). CDR3 length equals 15 residues. The J segment lost 4 bases and the V segment lost 4 bases, leaving 9 bases of the junction unmatched. CDR3 DNA: TGCAGTGCTACCAAGACAGGGCCAGTCACCGGGGAGCTGTTTTTT. This gives the protein CSATKTGPVTGELFF.

The rearrangement joins TRBV12-3 or TRBV12-4 to TRBJ1-6, with 8 bases that match TRBD1. The junction had 6 bases not matched to a gene; V was cut back by 7 bases and J by 7 bases. CDR3 length: 14 residues. CDR3 residues: CASNYQGANSPLHF. CDR3 DNA sequence: TGTGCCAGCAATTATCAGGGGGCGAATTCACCCCTCCACTTT.

This clonotype appeared once. This chain joins TRBV7-2 and TRBJ2-1; D remains ambiguous. Germline V gene lookup returns CDR1 SGHTA and CDR2 FQGNSA. The ends were cut back, 4 bases at V and 0 bases at J, with 10 bases in the middle. The CDR3 is 15 residues long. In nucleotides, the CDR3 is TGTGCCAGCAGCTACATGGGCAACTCCTACAATGAGCAGTTCTTC. As protein: CASSYMGNSYNEQFF.

Details on this clonotype: Sequence at one end of the junction differs from germline and may be a read error. The chain links TRBV29-1 to TRBJ2-3; D is unresolved. This CDR3 is built from 13 residues. CDR1 and CDR2 (germline): SQVTM, ANQGSEA. The CDR3 region is CSAEVGSTDTQYF. CDR3 sequence (DNA): TGCAGCGCTGAAGTGGGAAGCACAGATACGCAGTATTTT.